These 15 T cell receptor beta chains share one sample of origin, sequenced in a study of blood T cell repertoires in COVID-19. The method was immunoSEQ multiplex PCR; TCRdb's version includes in-frame clones alone and lacks a portion of them. This table holds hundreds of thousands of clones, approximately 86% found once. Sequenced material: peripheral blood. The source is a man in his sixties or seventies with acute or convalescent COVID-19.

The chain has TRBV6-5 and TRBJ2-7; a weak D match, TRBD2 (6 bases). The V and J ends lost 6 bases and 4 bases respectively, with 19 bases between them. Germline V gene sequence: CDR1 MNHEY, CDR2 SVGAGI. The CDR3 spans 15 residues. CDR3 residues: CASSLGTPGTYEQYF. The CDR3 DNA is TGTGCCAGCAGCCTCGGGACTCCCGGTACATACGAGCAGTACTTC.

This chain connects TRBV5-1 to TRBJ1-1; D is uncertain. The CDR3 is 15 residues long. The germline CDR1 and CDR2 sequences are SGHRS and YFSETQ. V was trimmed by 0 bases and J by 1 base, leaving 10 bases between them. CDR3 sequence (DNA): TGCGCCAGCAGCTTGGAAACTGCTAGGAACACTGAAGCTTTCTTT. Translated: CASSLETARNTEAFF.

This sequence joins TRBV5-1 and TRBJ2-2; 7 bases align to TRBD1. The CDR3 loop spans 14 amino acids. The trim removed 2 bases at V and 3 bases at J, leaving 1 base unmatched. CDR1 and CDR2 (germline): SGHRS, YFSETQ. DNA for the CDR3: TGCGCCAGCAGCTTACAGGGGCACACCGGGGAGCTGTTTTTT. This encodes CASSLQGHTGELFF.

This clone was recorded only once. CDR3 in amino acids: CASSPPGLVLDNEQFF. CDR3 sequence (DNA): TGTGCCAGCTCACCACCGGGACTAGTACTAGACAATGAGCAGTTCTTC. The chain couples TRBV18 to TRBJ2-1, with TRBD2 matching 8 bases. The CDR3 spans 16 residues. Germline lookup yields CDR1 KGHSH and CDR2 LQKENI. J lost 5 bases, V lost 0 bases, and 6 bases had no gene match.

The table lists this clone with a few counts. The V call is TRBV11-2, the J call TRBJ2-3; TRBD1 matches at 9 bases. Germline V gives CDR1 SGHAT, CDR2 FQNNGV. V was pared by 6 bases and J by 7 bases, with 5 bases of the junction left unmatched. CDR3 length: 13 amino acids. CDR3 coding DNA: TGTGCCAGCAGATTACAGGGGGCGAATACGCAGTATTTT. Protein sequence: CASRLQGANTQYF.

The chain uses TRBV19 and TRBJ1-1; TRBD1 agrees at 9 bases. CDR1 and CDR2 (germline): LNHDA, SQIVND (reference sequence). This CDR3 has 15 residues. V trimming: 7 bases; J trimming: 2 bases; junction bases outside the gene matches: 8. The chain's CDR3 is CASIRDRDYNTEAFF. CDR3 sequence (DNA): TGTGCCAGTATTAGGGACAGGGATTATAACACTGAAGCTTTCTTT. Full variable domain (remainder filled in from reference TRBV19 and TRBJ1-1): DGGITQSPKYLFRKEGQNVTLSCEQNLNHDAMYWYRQDPGQGLRLIYYSQIVNDFQKGDIAEGYSVSREKKESFPLTVTSAQKNPTAFYLCASIRDRDYNTEAFFGQGTRLTVV.

This chain links TRBV5-1 with TRBJ2-3; 8 bases agree with TRBD1. In germline, CDR1 is SGHRS, CDR2 YFSETQ. The CDR3 is made up of 14 amino acids. V trimming: 4 bases; J trimming: 4 bases; junction bases outside the gene matches: 5. The DNA of the CDR3 is TGCGCCAGCAGCGTTGGACAGGGTTCAGATACGCAGTATTTT. This encodes CASSVGQGSDTQYF.

The J gene is TRBJ2-7, the V gene TRBV18, with 9 nucleotides matching TRBD1. Germline V gene data show CDR1 as KGHSH and CDR2 as LQKENI. The junction had 11 bases not matched to a gene; V was cut back by 4 bases and J by 7 bases. This CDR3 has 15 residues. CDR3 in DNA: TGTGCCAGCTCACAAGGACAGGGGACCTTGGGGGAGCAGTACTTC. Protein: CASSQGQGTLGEQYF. Together with reference TRBV18 and TRBJ2-7, the CDR3 gives the full variable domain: NAGVMQNPRHLVRRRGQEARLRCSPMKGHSHVYWYRQLPEEGLKFMVYLQKENIIDESGMPKERFSAEFPKEGPSILRIQQVVRGDSAAYFCASSQGQGTLGEQYFGPGTRLTVT.

This clone was seen just once. This CDR3 is CASSVSGGGELFF. The CDR3 DNA sequence: TGTGCCAGCAGCGTATCAGGGGGCGGGGAGCTGTTTTTT. This chain connects TRBV9 to TRBJ2-2; the match to TRBD1 covers 7 bases. Germline trimming cut 1 base from V and 7 bases from J; bases unmatched to any gene: 1. Germline assignment: CDR1 SGDLS and CDR2 YYNGEE. The CDR3 runs 13 residues.

The rearrangement links TRBV27 to TRBJ2-3, with a possible D match to TRBD2 (6 bases). V lost 6 bases and J lost 4, with 17 bases in between. The germline CDR1 and CDR2 sequences are MNHEY and SMNVEV (reference sequence). There are 15 residues in the CDR3. In DNA, the CDR3 is TGTGCCAGCAGCTCGACTAGATTTAGATCAGATACGCAGTATTTT. Protein sequence: CASSSTRFRSDTQYF.

The chain carries TRBV30 and TRBJ2-7, with D perhaps TRBD1 (5 bases). This CDR3 contains 12 residues. With 1 base removed from V and 3 bases from J, the gap between germline ends came to 7 bases. Germline V gene lookup returns CDR1 GTSNPN and CDR2 SVGIG (reference sequence). CDR3 protein: CAWSEGIYEQYF. The CDR3 DNA follows: TGTGCCTGGAGTGAGGGGATCTACGAGCAGTACTTC.

This clone has only one observation. V is TRBV4-1 and J is TRBJ2-3, with TRBD2 matching 9 bases. J gave up 2 bases and V 0 bases, and 6 bases lay outside the gene matches. The CDR3 contains 17 residues. Looked up from germline, CDR1 is MGHRA and CDR2 is YSYEKL. The CDR3 DNA reads as TGCGCCAGCAGCCAAGATCAACTAGCGGGTACCACAGATACGCAGTATTTT. Protein sequence: CASSQDQLAGTTDTQYF.

The gene calls are TRBV30 and TRBJ1-5, with 7 bases identical to TRBD1. This CDR3 has 13 residues. With 5 bases clipped from V and 4 bases from J, the junction kept 5 bases outside the gene matches. Germline CDR1 is GTSNPN and CDR2 is SVGIG (reference sequence). Here the CDR3 reads CAWSFRGNQPQHF. For the CDR3, the DNA is TGTGCCTGGTCGTTCAGGGGGAATCAGCCCCAGCATTTT.

There are a few counts of this clone. J is TRBJ2-7 and V is TRBV6-5; D call uncertain. Germline CDR1 and CDR2: MNHEY and SVGAGI. V was shortened by 5 bases and J by 0 bases, with 5 bases between the two germline ends. There are 12 residues in the CDR3. DNA for the CDR3: TGTGCCAGCAGTATGAGCTCCTACGAGCAGTACTTC. Translated: CASSMSSYEQYF.

This chain joins TRBV19 and TRBJ2-6; possibly TRBD2 for D (5 bases). Germline V CDR1 and CDR2: LNHDA, SQIVND (reference sequence). Trimming stripped 7 bases from V and 2 bases from J, with 12 bases between. The length of the CDR3 is 15 residues. The DNA of the CDR3 is TGTGCCAGTACAAGAGAGGGAGCTGGGGCCAACGTCCTGACTTTC. Translated: CASTREGAGANVLTF.